This TCR beta chain was sequenced during a study of siplizumab effects on memory and regulatory T cells. Sequencing of unstimulated naive, memory, effector memory and TEMRA subsets was performed in three donor pairs. Some clones are missing from TCRdb's copy, which holds only in-frame ones; the method was immunoSEQ multiplex PCR. Of around 45,000 clones in the sample, roughly 84% were seen once. Input material: naive CD8+ T cells sorted from blood. The TCR was taken from a human donor in good health.

For the CDR3, the DNA is TGTGCCATCAGTGGGACAGGGAATGAGCAGTTCTTC. Protein: CAISGTGNEQFF. The chain combines TRBV10-3 with TRBJ2-1; 8 nucleotides align to TRBD1. The germline CDR1 and CDR2 sequences are ENHRY and SYGVKD. This CDR3 spans 12 amino acids. Germline trimming cut 4 bases from V and 7 bases from J; bases unmatched to any gene: 0.